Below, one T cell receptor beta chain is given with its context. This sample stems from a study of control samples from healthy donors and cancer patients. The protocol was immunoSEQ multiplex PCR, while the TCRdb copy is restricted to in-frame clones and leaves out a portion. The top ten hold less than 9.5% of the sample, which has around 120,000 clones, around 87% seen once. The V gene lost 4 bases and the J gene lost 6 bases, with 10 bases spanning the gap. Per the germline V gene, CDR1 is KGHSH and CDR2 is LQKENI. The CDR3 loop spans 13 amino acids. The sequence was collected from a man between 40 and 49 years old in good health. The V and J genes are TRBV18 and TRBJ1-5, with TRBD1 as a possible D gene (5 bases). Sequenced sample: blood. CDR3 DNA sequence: TGTGCCAGCTCACTCTCGCAGGGTCAGCCCCAGCATTTT. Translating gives CASSLSQGQPQHF.